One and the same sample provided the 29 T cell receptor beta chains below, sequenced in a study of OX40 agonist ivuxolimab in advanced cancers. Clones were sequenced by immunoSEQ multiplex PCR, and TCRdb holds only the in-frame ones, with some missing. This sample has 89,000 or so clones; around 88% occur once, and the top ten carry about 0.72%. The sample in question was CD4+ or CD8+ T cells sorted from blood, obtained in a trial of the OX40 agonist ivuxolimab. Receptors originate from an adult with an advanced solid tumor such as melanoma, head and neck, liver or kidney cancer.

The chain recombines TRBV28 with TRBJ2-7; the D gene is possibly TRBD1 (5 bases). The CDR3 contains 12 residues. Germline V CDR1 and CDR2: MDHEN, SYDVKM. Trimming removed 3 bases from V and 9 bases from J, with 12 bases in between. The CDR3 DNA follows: TGTGCCAGCAGTTTTCTGCAGGGTGGGCAGTACTTC. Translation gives CASSFLQGGQYF.

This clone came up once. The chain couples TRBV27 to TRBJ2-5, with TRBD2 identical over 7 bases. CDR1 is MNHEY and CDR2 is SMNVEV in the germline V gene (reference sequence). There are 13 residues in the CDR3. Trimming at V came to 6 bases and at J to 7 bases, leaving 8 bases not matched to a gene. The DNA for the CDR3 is TGTGCCAGCAGCGACGGGAGGCAGGGGACCCAGTACTTC. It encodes CASSDGRQGTQYF.

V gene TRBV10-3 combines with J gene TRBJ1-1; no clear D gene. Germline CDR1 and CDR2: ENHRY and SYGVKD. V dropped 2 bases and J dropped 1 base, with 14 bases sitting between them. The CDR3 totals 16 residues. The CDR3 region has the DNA TGTGCCATCAGTGAGGAACCCAGGTTAGGGAACACTGAAGCTTTCTTT. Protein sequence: CAISEEPRLGNTEAFF.

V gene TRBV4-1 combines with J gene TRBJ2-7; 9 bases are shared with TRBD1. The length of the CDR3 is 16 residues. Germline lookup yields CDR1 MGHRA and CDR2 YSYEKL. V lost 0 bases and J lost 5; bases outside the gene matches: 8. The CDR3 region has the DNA TGCGCCAGCAGCCAAGATCGAAGGACAGGGGTCGACGAGCAGTACTTC. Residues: CASSQDRRTGVDEQYF.

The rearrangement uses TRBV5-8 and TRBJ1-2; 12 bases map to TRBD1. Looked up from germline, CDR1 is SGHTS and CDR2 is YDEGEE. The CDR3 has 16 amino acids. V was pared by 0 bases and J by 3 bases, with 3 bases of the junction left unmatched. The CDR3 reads CASSLDGTGGHYGYTF. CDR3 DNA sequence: TGTGCCAGCAGCTTGGACGGGACAGGGGGCCACTATGGCTACACCTTC.

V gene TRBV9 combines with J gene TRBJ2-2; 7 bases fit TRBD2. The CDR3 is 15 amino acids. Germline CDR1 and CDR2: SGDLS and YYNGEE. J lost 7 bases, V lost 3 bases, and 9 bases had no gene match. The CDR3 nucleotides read TGTGCCAGCAGCGGTCCCCCCGGGAGGATCGGGGAGCTGTTTTTT. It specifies CASSGPPGRIGELFF.

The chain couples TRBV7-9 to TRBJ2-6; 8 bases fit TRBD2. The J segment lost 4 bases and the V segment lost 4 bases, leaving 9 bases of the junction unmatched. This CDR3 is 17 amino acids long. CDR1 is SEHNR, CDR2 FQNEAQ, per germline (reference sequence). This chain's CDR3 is CASSSLREESGANVLTF. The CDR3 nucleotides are TGTGCCAGCAGCTCCCTGCGGGAGGAGTCGGGGGCCAACGTCCTGACTTTC.

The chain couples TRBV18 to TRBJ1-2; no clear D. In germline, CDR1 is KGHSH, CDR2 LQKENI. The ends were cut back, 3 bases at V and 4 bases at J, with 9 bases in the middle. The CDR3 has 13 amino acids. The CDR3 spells CASSPNIPYGYTF. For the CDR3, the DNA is TGTGCCAGCTCACCGAACATCCCCTATGGCTACACCTTC.

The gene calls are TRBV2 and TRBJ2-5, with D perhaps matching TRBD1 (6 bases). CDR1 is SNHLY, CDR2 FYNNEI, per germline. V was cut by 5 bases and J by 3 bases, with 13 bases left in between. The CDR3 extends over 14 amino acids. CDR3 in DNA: TGTGCCAGCAGTACCGGGACAACCAAAGAGACCCAGTACTTC. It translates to CASSTGTTKETQYF.

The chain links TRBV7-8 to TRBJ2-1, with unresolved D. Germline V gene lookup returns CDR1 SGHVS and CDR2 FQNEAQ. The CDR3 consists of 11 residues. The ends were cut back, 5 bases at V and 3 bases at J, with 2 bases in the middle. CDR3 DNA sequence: TGTGCCAGCAGCGTCTACAATGAGCAGTTCTTC. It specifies CASSVYNEQFF.

The DNA of the CDR3 is TGTGCCAGCAGCAAGGGACAGACCCGGGAGACCCAGTACTTC. Translation gives CASSKGQTRETQYF. This rearrangement joins TRBV28 to TRBJ2-5, with 7 bases identical to TRBD1. The trim removed 6 bases at V and 5 bases at J, leaving 9 bases unmatched. The CDR3 runs 14 residues. Germline CDR1 and CDR2: MDHEN and SYDVKM. Full variable domain (rest looked up from reference TRBV28 and TRBJ2-5): DVKVTQSSRYLVKRTGEKVFLECVQDMDHENMFWYRQDPGLGLRLIYFSYDVKMKEKGDIPEGYSVSREKKERFSLILESASTNQTSMYLCASSKGQTRETQYFGPGTRLLVL.

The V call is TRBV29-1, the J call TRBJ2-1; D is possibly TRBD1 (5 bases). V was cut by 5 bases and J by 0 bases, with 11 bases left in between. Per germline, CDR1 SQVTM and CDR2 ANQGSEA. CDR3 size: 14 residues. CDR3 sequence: CSVSGQLSYNEQFF. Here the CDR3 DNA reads TGCAGCGTTTCAGGACAACTCTCCTACAATGAGCAGTTCTTC.

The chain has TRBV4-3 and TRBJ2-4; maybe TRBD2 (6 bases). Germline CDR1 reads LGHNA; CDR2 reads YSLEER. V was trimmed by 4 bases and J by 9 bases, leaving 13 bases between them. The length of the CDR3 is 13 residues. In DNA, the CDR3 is TGCGCCAGCAGCCTGGGGGGAGGTTTCATTCAGTACTTC. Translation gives CASSLGGGFIQYF.

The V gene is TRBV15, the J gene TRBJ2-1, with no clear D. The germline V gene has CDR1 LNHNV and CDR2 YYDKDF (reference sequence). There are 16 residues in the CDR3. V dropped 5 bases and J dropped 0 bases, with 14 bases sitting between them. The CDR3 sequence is CATSLMSASSYNEQFF. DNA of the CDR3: TGTGCCACCAGCTTAATGAGCGCTAGCTCCTACAATGAGCAGTTCTTC.

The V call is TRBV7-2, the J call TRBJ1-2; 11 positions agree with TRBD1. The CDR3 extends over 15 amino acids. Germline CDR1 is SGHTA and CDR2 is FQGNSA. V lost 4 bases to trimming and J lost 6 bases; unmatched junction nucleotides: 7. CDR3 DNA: TGTGCCAGCAGCTCAACTCCGGGACAGGGGGATGGCTACACCTTC. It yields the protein CASSSTPGQGDGYTF.

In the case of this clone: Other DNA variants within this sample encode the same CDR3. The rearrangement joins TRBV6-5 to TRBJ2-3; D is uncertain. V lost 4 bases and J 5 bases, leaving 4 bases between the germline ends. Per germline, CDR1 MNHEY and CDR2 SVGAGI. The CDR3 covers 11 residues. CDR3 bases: TGTGCCAGCAGTTCCCGAGATACGCAGTATTTT. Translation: CASSSRDTQYF.

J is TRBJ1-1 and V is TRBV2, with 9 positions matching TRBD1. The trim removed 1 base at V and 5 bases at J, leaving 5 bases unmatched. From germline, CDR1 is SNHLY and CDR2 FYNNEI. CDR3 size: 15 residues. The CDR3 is CASSEDRGRGTEAFF. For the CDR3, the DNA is TGTGCCAGCAGTGAAGACAGGGGGCGAGGGACTGAAGCTTTCTTT.

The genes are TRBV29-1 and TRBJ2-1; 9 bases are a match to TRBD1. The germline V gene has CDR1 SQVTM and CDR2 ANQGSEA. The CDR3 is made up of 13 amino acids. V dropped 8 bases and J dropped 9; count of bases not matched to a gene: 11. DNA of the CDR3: TGCAGCTTACAGACAGGGGGTAACGGTGAGCAGTTCTTC. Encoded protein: CSLQTGGNGEQFF.

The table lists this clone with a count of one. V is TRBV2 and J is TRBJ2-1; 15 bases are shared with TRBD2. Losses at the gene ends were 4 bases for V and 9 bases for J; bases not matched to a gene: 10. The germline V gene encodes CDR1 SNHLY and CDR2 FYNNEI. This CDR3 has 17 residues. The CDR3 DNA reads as TGTGCCAGCAGTGGCGGACTAGCGGGAGGGCCCCTTAGTGAGCAGTTCTTC. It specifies CASSGGLAGGPLSEQFF.

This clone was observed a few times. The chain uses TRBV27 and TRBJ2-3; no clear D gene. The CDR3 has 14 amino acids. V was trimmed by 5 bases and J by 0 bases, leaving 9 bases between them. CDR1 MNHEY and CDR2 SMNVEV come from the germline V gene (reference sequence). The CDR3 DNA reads TGTGCCAGCAGTGCCCAAAGAAGCACAGATACGCAGTATTTT. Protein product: CASSAQRSTDTQYF.

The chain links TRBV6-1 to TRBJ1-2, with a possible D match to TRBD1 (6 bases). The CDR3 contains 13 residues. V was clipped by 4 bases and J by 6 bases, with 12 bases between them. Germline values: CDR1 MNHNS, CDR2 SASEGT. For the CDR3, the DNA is TGTGCCAGCAGTGCACAGGGTGGGGATGGCTACACCTTC. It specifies CASSAQGGDGYTF.

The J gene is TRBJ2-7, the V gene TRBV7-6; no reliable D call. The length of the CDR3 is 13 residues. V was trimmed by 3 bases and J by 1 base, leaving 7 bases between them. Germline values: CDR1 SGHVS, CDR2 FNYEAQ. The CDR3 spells CASSLGFSYEQYF. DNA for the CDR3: TGTGCCAGCAGCTTGGGATTTTCCTACGAGCAGTACTTC.

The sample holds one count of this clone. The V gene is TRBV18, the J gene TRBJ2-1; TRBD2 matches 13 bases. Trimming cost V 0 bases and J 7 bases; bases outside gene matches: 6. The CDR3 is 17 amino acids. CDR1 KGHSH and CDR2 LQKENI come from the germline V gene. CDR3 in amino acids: CASSPPGLAGVWNEQFF. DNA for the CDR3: TGTGCCAGCTCACCACCTGGACTAGCGGGAGTGTGGAATGAGCAGTTCTTC. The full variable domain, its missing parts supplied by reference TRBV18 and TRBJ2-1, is NAGVMQNPRHLVRRRGQEARLRCSPMKGHSHVYWYRQLPEEGLKFMVYLQKENIIDESGMPKERFSAEFPKEGPSILRIQQVVRGDSAAYFCASSPPGLAGVWNEQFFGPGTRLTVL.

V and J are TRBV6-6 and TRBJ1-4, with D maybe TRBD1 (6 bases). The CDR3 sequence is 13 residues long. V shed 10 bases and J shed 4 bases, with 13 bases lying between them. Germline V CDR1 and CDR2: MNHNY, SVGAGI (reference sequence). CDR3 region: CAMSRTVNEKLFF. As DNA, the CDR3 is TGTGCCATGTCCCGGACAGTTAATGAAAAACTGTTTTTT.

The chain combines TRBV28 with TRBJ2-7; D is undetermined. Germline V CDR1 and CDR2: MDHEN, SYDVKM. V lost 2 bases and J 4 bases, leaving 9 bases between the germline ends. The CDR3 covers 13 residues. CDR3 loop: CASSLPPWYEQYF. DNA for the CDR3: TGTGCCAGCAGTTTACCCCCTTGGTACGAGCAGTACTTC.

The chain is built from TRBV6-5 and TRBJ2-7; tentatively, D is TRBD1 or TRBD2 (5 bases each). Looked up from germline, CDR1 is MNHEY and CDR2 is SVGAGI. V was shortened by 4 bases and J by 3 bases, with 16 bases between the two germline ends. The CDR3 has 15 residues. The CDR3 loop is CASSWVGDGNYEQYF. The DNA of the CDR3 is TGTGCCAGCAGTTGGGTCGGGGACGGAAACTACGAGCAGTACTTC.

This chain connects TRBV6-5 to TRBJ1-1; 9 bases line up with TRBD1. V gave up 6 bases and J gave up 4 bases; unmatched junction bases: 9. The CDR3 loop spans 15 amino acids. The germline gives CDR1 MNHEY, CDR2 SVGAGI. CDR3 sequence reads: CASSRKQGASTEAFF. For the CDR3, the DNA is TGTGCCAGCAGCCGCAAACAGGGGGCCAGCACTGAAGCTTTCTTT.

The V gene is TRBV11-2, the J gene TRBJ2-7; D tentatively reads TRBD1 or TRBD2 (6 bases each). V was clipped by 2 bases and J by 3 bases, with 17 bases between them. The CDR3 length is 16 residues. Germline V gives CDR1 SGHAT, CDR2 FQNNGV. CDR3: CASSLRRQGRFYEQYF. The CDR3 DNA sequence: TGTGCCAGCAGCTTAAGGAGGCAGGGGAGGTTCTACGAGCAGTACTTC. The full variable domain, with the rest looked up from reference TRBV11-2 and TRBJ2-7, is EAGVAQSPRYKIIEKRQSVAFWCNPISGHATLYWYQQILGQGPKLLIQFQNNGVVDDSQLPKDRFSAERLKGVDSTLKIQPAKLEDSAVYLCASSLRRQGRFYEQYFGPGTRLTVT.

CDR3 DNA: TGTGCCAGCAGTTTATCGGGGAAGATCTGGCAGTTCTTC. Translating gives CASSLSGKIWQFF. V is TRBV28 and J is TRBJ2-1; weak D call: TRBD2 (5 bases). Germline loops: CDR1 MDHEN, CDR2 SYDVKM. Trimming shortened V by 1 base and J by 12 bases, and 13 bases separated the two germline ends. There are 13 residues in the CDR3.